The 21 T cell receptor beta chains in this list originate from one sample, sequenced in a study of cytomegalovirus exposure and HLA in healthy donors. The PCR contained 60 Vbeta and 13 Jbeta primers. Here immunoSEQ multiplex PCR was the method, and the copy in TCRdb shows in-frame clones only, minus some. This table holds approximately 160,000 clones, approximately 86% found once. The sample comprised PBMCs. The origin of the receptors is a male donor in good health and CMV-seronegative.

The genes are TRBV4-1 and TRBJ2-5; 9 nucleotides line up with TRBD1. Germline assignment: CDR1 MGHRA and CDR2 YSYEKL. The CDR3 has 16 residues. The junction had 15 bases not matched to a gene; V was cut back by 9 bases and J by 4 bases. The CDR3 loop is CASPTRQGQGRETQYF. The CDR3 DNA is TGCGCCAGTCCTACCCGGCAGGGACAGGGTCGAGAGACCCAGTACTTC.

The genes are TRBV7-9 and TRBJ2-5; tentative D call: TRBD1 (6 bases). The CDR3 has 15 residues. Germline V gene lookup returns CDR1 SEHNR and CDR2 FQNEAQ (reference sequence). With 2 bases removed from V and 10 bases from J, the gap between germline ends came to 20 bases. The CDR3 DNA is TGTGCCAGCAGCTTATACAGGGTCCAAGGGTCGGACCAGTACTTC. Residues: CASSLYRVQGSDQYF.

The rearrangement links TRBV28 to TRBJ1-5; 9 nucleotides match TRBD1. This CDR3 is built from 18 residues. Germline V lookup: CDR1 MDHEN, CDR2 SYDVKM. V lost 2 bases to trimming and J lost 0 bases; unmatched junction nucleotides: 8. The CDR3 coding sequence is TGTGCCAGCAGTTTACTCGGACAGGGGATGGATAGCAATCAGCCCCAGCATTTT. It encodes CASSLLGQGMDSNQPQHF.

This chain joins TRBV6-1 and TRBJ2-5, with TRBD2 identical over 10 bases. J lost 4 bases, V lost 8 bases, and 10 bases had no gene match. The CDR3 loop spans 15 amino acids. Germline assignment: CDR1 MNHNS and CDR2 SASEGT. CDR3 amino acids: CASGARSGGAETQYF. The DNA of the CDR3 is TGTGCCAGCGGGGCTAGGAGCGGGGGGGCAGAGACCCAGTACTTC.

The chain joins TRBV4-1 to TRBJ1-3, with D uncertain. This CDR3 comprises 14 residues. Germline V gene data show CDR1 as MGHRA and CDR2 as YSYEKL. The V and J ends lost 9 bases and 0 bases respectively, with 12 bases between them. CDR3 DNA sequence: TGCGCCAGAATTAGGAGATGCTCTGGAAACACCATATATTTT. Its translation: CARIRRCSGNTIYF.

The chain recombines TRBV11-3 with TRBJ2-1; 7 nucleotides agree with TRBD1. Germline loops: CDR1 SGHNT, CDR2 YENEEA. J gave up 2 bases and V 3 bases, and 7 bases lay outside the gene matches. This CDR3 is built from 16 residues. Here the CDR3 reads CASSFRGGFAYNEQFF. The CDR3 coding sequence is TGTGCCAGCAGCTTCAGAGGGGGCTTTGCCTACAATGAGCAGTTCTTC. The entire variable domain, with the rest obtained from reference TRBV11-3 and TRBJ2-1, is as follows: EAGVVQSPRYKIIEKKQPVAFWCNPISGHNTLYWYLQNLGQGPELLIRYENEEAVDDSQLPKDRFSAERLKGVDSTLKIQPAELGDSAVYLCASSFRGGFAYNEQFFGPGTRLTVL.

This sequence joins TRBV5-4 and TRBJ2-1, with a possible D match to TRBD1 (6 bases). Trimming took 5 bases from V and 6 from J, leaving 18 bases between them. The CDR3 loop spans 15 amino acids. Germline V lookup: CDR1 SGHNT, CDR2 YYREEE (reference sequence). The CDR3 loop is CASRSGVDAGNEQFF. In nucleotides, the CDR3 is TGTGCCAGCAGGTCAGGGGTAGACGCCGGCAATGAGCAGTTCTTC.

The gene calls are TRBV5-5 and TRBJ1-2; tentative D call: TRBD1 (6 bases). This CDR3 comprises 14 residues. Germline values: CDR1 SGHKS, CDR2 YYEKEE (reference sequence). V lost 3 bases, J lost 4 bases, and 13 bases lay in between. The CDR3 nucleotides read TGTGCCAGCAGCTCGGGACATGACCCCTATGGCTACACCTTC. The encoded protein is CASSSGHDPYGYTF.

The chain joins TRBV5-4 to TRBJ2-1, with D possibly TRBD2 on 6 matching bases. From germline, CDR1 is SGHNT and CDR2 YYREEE (reference sequence). With 1 base removed from V and 8 bases from J, the gap between germline ends came to 10 bases. The length of the CDR3 is 13 residues. The CDR3 protein is CASSLTGGDEQFF. The DNA of the CDR3 is TGTGCCAGCAGCTTGACCGGAGGGGATGAGCAGTTCTTC. Based on the CDR3 plus reference TRBV5-4 and TRBJ2-1, the full variable domain is ETGVTQSPTHLIKTRGQQVTLRCSSQSGHNTVSWYQQALGQGPQFIFQYYREEENGRGNFPPRFSGLQFPNYSSELNVNALELDDSALYLCASSLTGGDEQFFGPGTRLTVL.

The V call is TRBV9, the J call TRBJ2-5; TRBD2 agrees at 10 bases. Germline lookup yields CDR1 SGDLS and CDR2 YYNGEE. CDR3 size: 16 residues. V lost 0 bases to trimming and J lost 6 bases; unmatched junction nucleotides: 8. CDR3 protein: CASSVGAGGPSQTQYF. The CDR3 DNA follows: TGTGCCAGCAGCGTAGGAGCGGGAGGGCCCTCTCAGACCCAGTACTTC.

There are a few counts of this clone. The genes are TRBV9 and TRBJ1-2; 7 positions match TRBD1. With V trimmed by 4 bases and J by 4 bases, 10 bases remained unmatched. Germline lookup yields CDR1 SGDLS and CDR2 YYNGEE. The CDR3 runs 15 residues. The CDR3 here is CASSPRGTESYGYTF. CDR3 DNA sequence: TGTGCCAGCAGCCCGAGGGGGACAGAGTCCTATGGCTACACCTTC.

The chain links TRBV7-9 to TRBJ2-7; 9 nucleotides line up with TRBD1. V lost 5 bases and J lost 3; bases outside the gene matches: 5. The CDR3 is 14 amino acids. Germline V gene lookup returns CDR1 SEHNR and CDR2 FQNEAQ (reference sequence). For the CDR3, the DNA is TGTGCCAGCAGCACATTGACAGGGGGCTACGAGCAGTACTTC. Residues: CASSTLTGGYEQYF.

This clone appeared a single time. This chain uses TRBV7-3 with TRBJ2-3; 9 bases fit TRBD2. The CDR3 length is 19 residues. Unmatched junction bases numbered 15, after V lost 2 bases and J lost 3 bases. CDR1 SGHTA and CDR2 FQGTGA come from the germline V gene. The DNA of the CDR3 is TGTGCCAGCAGCTTAGGATACCCAGGCACTAGCGGGTATACAGATACGCAGTATTTT. This sequence encodes CASSLGYPGTSGYTDTQYF.

The genes are TRBV12-2 and TRBJ2-1; TRBD1, the D gene given by the table, was not confirmed from the DNA. TRBV12-2 is given as a pseudogene. The CDR3 totals 18 residues. The chain's CDR3 is CASRFLFRGLPSYNEQFF. The CDR3 bases are TGTGCAAGTCGCTTCTTATTCAGGGGGCTACCCTCCTACAATGAGCAGTTCTTC.

The chain recombines TRBV6-4 with TRBJ2-1; 15 bases align to TRBD2. The CDR3 sequence is 15 residues long. V was pared by 3 bases and J by 8 bases, with 2 bases of the junction left unmatched. Germline CDR1 MRHNA, CDR2 SNTAGT. In nucleotides, the CDR3 is TGTGCCAGCAGTGATGGACTAGCGGGGGGGGATGAGCAGTTCTTC. Amino acids: CASSDGLAGGDEQFF.

The chain joins TRBV5-8 to TRBJ2-7; no clear D gene. Germline CDR1 SGHTS, CDR2 YDEGEE. V was trimmed by 2 bases and J by 0 bases, leaving 18 bases between them. The CDR3 runs 17 residues. DNA for the CDR3: TGTGCCAGCAGCTTTTATTTTTTTGGAAGAGGCTCCTACGAGCAGTACTTC. Amino acids: CASSFYFFGRGSYEQYF.

The CDR3 sequence: CASGQGIDTQYF. The CDR3 nucleotides read TGTGCCAGTGGACAGGGCATAGATACGCAGTATTTT. The chain uses TRBV27 and TRBJ2-3; 8 nucleotides line up with TRBD1. Losses at the gene ends were 9 bases for V and 5 bases for J; bases not matched to a gene: 4. CDR3 length equals 12 residues. Per the germline V gene, CDR1 is MNHEY and CDR2 is SMNVEV (reference sequence).

This chain connects TRBV11-1 to TRBJ2-7, with D perhaps TRBD1 (5 bases). The V end lost 8 bases, the J end lost 0 bases, and 11 bases lay between the germline ends. This CDR3 spans 13 amino acids. Germline values: CDR1 SGHAT, CDR2 FQDESV (reference sequence). CDR3 sequence: CASGLTGSYEQYF. The CDR3 DNA is TGTGCCAGCGGGTTAACAGGCTCCTACGAGCAGTACTTC.

This sequence joins TRBV7-2 and TRBJ2-5, with a possible D match to TRBD2 (6 bases). The J call is uncertain, as TRBJ2-7 better fits the DNA end. Germline assignment: CDR1 SGHTA and CDR2 FQGNSA. The CDR3 totals 15 residues. Here the CDR3 reads CASSPVGGYVHEQYF. Written as DNA, the CDR3 is TGTGCCAGCAGCCCAGTGGGGGGATACGTCCACGAGCAGTACTTC.

CDR3 loop: CATSGIADYGYTF. For the CDR3, the DNA is TGTGCTACTTCGGGGATCGCGGACTATGGCTACACCTTC. V is TRBV28 and J is TRBJ1-2; D remains ambiguous. The CDR3 spans 13 residues. The germline V gene encodes CDR1 MDHEN and CDR2 SYDVKM.

As regards this clone: At one end the junction does not follow the germline gene, possibly because of a read error. The rearrangement joins TRBV11-2 to TRBJ1-4; D ambiguous. Germline V gene sequence: CDR1 SGHAT, CDR2 FQNNGV. This CDR3 has 16 residues. CDR3 DNA sequence: TGTGCCGGCAGCTCAGGCGGGCGGACGGTAAATGAAAAACTGTTTTTT. Amino acids: CAGSSGGRTVNEKLFF.